This entry lists 28 T cell receptor beta chains sequenced from one sample in a study of Ad26.COV2.S vaccination and SARS-CoV-2 variants. Method: immunoSEQ multiplex PCR; TCRdb's copy keeps in-frame clones and lacks some. The data show about 680,000 clones, 80% to 90% seen once. Treatment denoted: roughly 19 received Ad26.COV2.S at low or high dose, single or two shots; 5 received placebo; per-sample allocation not given. Day 63 after the first injection of vaccine or placebo was the sampling time. The starting material was peripheral blood, obtained in a trial of Ad26.COV2.S vaccine versus placebo. The receptors shown here come from a person aged 18-60 years who received the Ad26.COV2.S COVID-19 vaccine or a placebo.

The gene calls are TRBV25-1 and TRBJ2-3; D remains ambiguous. V lost 9 bases to trimming and J lost 1 base, with 5 bases between them. The CDR3 consists of 11 residues. Germline V CDR1 and CDR2: MGHDK, SYGVNS. The CDR3 region is CASSRTDTQYF. The CDR3 coding sequence is TGTGCCAGTTCCCGCACAGATACGCAGTATTTT.

This chain uses TRBV9 with TRBJ2-3, with D possibly being TRBD2 (6 bases). Trimming cost V 3 bases and J 8 bases, with 13 bases left between them. This CDR3 contains 13 residues. Germline values: CDR1 SGDLS, CDR2 YYNGEE. DNA for the CDR3: TGTGCCAGCAGCGCCTCCCCGGAGGGTACGCAGTATTTT. Its protein product is CASSASPEGTQYF. The variable domain in full, completed from reference TRBV9 and TRBJ2-3, reads DSGVTQTPKHLITATGQRVTLRCSPRSGDLSVYWYQQSLDQGLQFLIQYYNGEERAKGNILERFSAQQFPDLHSELNLSSLELGDSALYFCASSASPEGTQYFGPGTRLTVL.

The chain carries TRBV6-2 or TRBV6-3 and TRBJ1-6, with D hard to call. This CDR3 has 14 residues. Germline values: CDR1 MNHEY, CDR2 SVGEGT. With 0 bases removed from V and 9 bases from J, the gap between germline ends came to 9 bases. Here the CDR3 reads CASSYSGVSSPLHF. DNA of the CDR3: TGTGCCAGCAGTTACTCTGGGGTCAGTTCACCCCTCCACTTT.

The V and J genes are TRBV5-4 and TRBJ1-4; 9 bases fit TRBD1. CDR1 and CDR2 (germline): SGHNT, YYREEE (reference sequence). V shed 3 bases and J 8 bases; nucleotides not matched to a gene: 5. The CDR3 extends over 14 amino acids. The chain's CDR3 is CASSSRDRDEKLFF. CDR3 in DNA: TGTGCCAGCAGCTCCCGGGACAGGGACGAAAAACTGTTTTTT. The full variable domain, completed using reference TRBV5-4 and TRBJ1-4, is ETGVTQSPTHLIKTRGQQVTLRCSSQSGHNTVSWYQQALGQGPQFIFQYYREEENGRGNFPPRFSGLQFPNYSSELNVNALELDDSALYLCASSSRDRDEKLFFGSGTQLSVL.

The chain recombines TRBV27 with TRBJ2-1; a possible D gene is TRBD1 (6 bases). The CDR3 spans 15 residues. Germline V gene lookup returns CDR1 MNHEY and CDR2 SMNVEV (reference sequence). V shed 5 bases and J shed 0 bases, with 11 bases lying between them. CDR3 nucleotide sequence: TGTGCCAGCAGTAGGACAGTGAGCTCCTACAATGAGCAGTTCTTC. This gives the protein CASSRTVSSYNEQFF.

The chain links TRBV5-1 to TRBJ1-1; tentative D call: TRBD1 (6 bases). V lost 4 bases and J 0 bases, leaving 19 bases between the germline ends. There are 17 residues in the CDR3. The V gene's germline CDR1 is SGHRS and CDR2 YFSETQ. For the CDR3, the DNA is TGCGCCAGCAGCCTATCCCATCCGGCAGGGGTGAACACTGAAGCTTTCTTT. Its translation: CASSLSHPAGVNTEAFF.

This chain connects TRBV7-7 to TRBJ2-7, with TRBD1 as a possible D gene (6 bases). The CDR3 totals 15 residues. The V end was cut by 6 bases, the J end by 1 base, with 16 bases between. CDR1 and CDR2 (germline): SSHAT, FNYEAQ (reference sequence). CDR3 in amino acids: CASSPSTGLSYEQYF. DNA for the CDR3: TGTGCCAGCAGTCCGAGCACAGGGCTTTCCTACGAGCAGTACTTC.

V and J are TRBV5-8 and TRBJ1-2; TRBD1 matches at 7 bases. CDR3 length equals 13 residues. Germline CDR1 and CDR2: SGHTS and YDEGEE. The V gene end was trimmed by 7 bases and the J gene end by 6 bases; junction bases not matched to a gene: 9. CDR3: CASRIRGRDGYTF. CDR3 DNA: TGTGCCAGCCGAATTAGGGGGCGTGATGGCTACACCTTC.

The chain has TRBV4-3 and TRBJ2-3, with 13 bases lining up with TRBD2. Germline V gene data show CDR1 as LGHNA and CDR2 as YSLEER. The CDR3 length is 17 residues. V trimming: 0 bases; J trimming: 4 bases; junction bases outside the gene matches: 4. In DNA form, the CDR3 reads TGCGCCAGCAGCCAAGAAGGAACTAGCGGGGGGGCAGATACGCAGTATTTT. This codes for CASSQEGTSGGADTQYF.

This chain joins TRBV19 and TRBJ2-2, with TRBD2 identical over 7 bases. The germline V gene encodes CDR1 LNHDA and CDR2 SQIVND (reference sequence). With V trimmed by 4 bases and J by 4 bases, 6 bases remained unmatched. The CDR3 has 15 residues. Here the CDR3 DNA reads TGTGCCAGTAGTACGGGAGGACTTACCACCGGGGAGCTGTTTTTT. Protein product: CASSTGGLTTGELFF. Variable domain in full (rest from reference TRBV19 and TRBJ2-2): DGGITQSPKYLFRKEGQNVTLSCEQNLNHDAMYWYRQDPGQGLRLIYYSQIVNDFQKGDIAEGYSVSREKKESFPLTVTSAQKNPTAFYLCASSTGGLTTGELFFGEGSRLTVL.

Concerning this clone itself: Other DNA sequences from this sample encode an identical CDR3 as well. V gene TRBV2 combines with J gene TRBJ1-5; maybe TRBD1 (5 bases). Trimming left V 1 base short and J 2 bases short, with 6 bases between. The CDR3 is 14 residues long. CDR1 and CDR2 from the germline V gene are SNHLY and FYNNEI. CDR3 sequence reads: CASSEGGGNQPQHF. The CDR3 DNA sequence: TGTGCCAGCAGTGAAGGGGGGGGCAATCAGCCCCAGCATTTT.

The genes are TRBV12-5 and TRBJ2-5; no clear D gene. The CDR3 has 11 residues. Germline V gene data show CDR1 as LGHNT and CDR2 as FRNRAP. Trimming pared 3 bases from V and 5 bases from J, leaving 4 bases between. The CDR3 is CASGFYETQYF. The CDR3 bases are TGTGCTAGTGGTTTTTACGAGACCCAGTACTTC. The full variable domain, with the rest looked up from reference TRBV12-5 and TRBJ2-5, is DARVTQTPRHKVTEMGQEVTMRCQPILGHNTVFWYRQTMMQGLELLAYFRNRAPLDDSGMPKDRFSAEMPDATLATLKIQPSEPRDSAVYFCASGFYETQYFGPGTRLLVL.

This chain uses TRBV7-2 with TRBJ2-1; TRBD2 matches 16 bases. Germline V gives CDR1 SGHTA, CDR2 FQGNSA. V lost 5 bases and J lost 2; bases outside the gene matches: 3. The CDR3 is made up of 17 amino acids. Written as DNA, the CDR3 is TGTGCCAGCAGCCCAGGGACTAGCGGGAGGGCCTACAATGAGCAGTTCTTC. It is translated as CASSPGTSGRAYNEQFF.

J is TRBJ2-7 and V is TRBV24-1; 11 nucleotides align to TRBD2. V dropped 4 bases and J dropped 3; count of bases not matched to a gene: 7. The germline gives CDR1 KGHDR, CDR2 SFDVKD. This CDR3 is 16 amino acids long. The CDR3 nucleotides read TGTGCCACCAGTGACCCAACTAGCGGGAGTGGCTACGAGCAGTACTTC. Protein sequence: CATSDPTSGSGYEQYF.

This clone was seen a few times. V usage is TRBV6-1 and J usage is TRBJ1-5; perhaps TRBD1 as D (5 bases). The germline gives CDR1 MNHNS, CDR2 SASEGT. Trimming took off 5 bases at V and 2 bases at J, with 10 bases between the two ends. The CDR3 spans 14 residues. The CDR3 is CASSWQGGNQPQHF. CDR3 DNA sequence: TGTGCCAGCAGTTGGCAGGGAGGCAATCAGCCCCAGCATTTT.

This chain connects TRBV7-2 to TRBJ1-2; D is possibly TRBD1 (5 bases). V lost 2 bases to trimming and J lost 5 bases, with 9 bases between them. Germline CDR1 reads SGHTA; CDR2 reads FQGNSA. The CDR3 contains 13 residues. The CDR3 nucleotides are TGTGCCAGCAGCTTACCGGCAGGGTATGGCTACACCTTC. The encoded protein is CASSLPAGYGYTF.

This clone appeared once. V usage is TRBV5-5 and J usage is TRBJ2-2, with 10 nucleotides matching TRBD1. The CDR3 sequence is 17 residues long. V lost 4 bases, J lost 3 bases, and 9 bases stayed unmatched. Germline CDR1 is SGHKS and CDR2 is YYEKEE (reference sequence). The CDR3 loop is CASSLRDRGFDTGELFF. The CDR3 coding sequence is TGTGCCAGCAGCCTTCGGGACAGGGGATTCGACACCGGGGAGCTGTTTTTT.

This sequence joins TRBV3-1 (or the pseudogene TRBV3-2) and TRBJ2-7; weak D call: TRBD1 (6 bases). This CDR3 region has 15 residues. Deletions cut 1 base from V and 1 base from J, with 11 bases between. Per germline, CDR1 LGHDT and CDR2 YNNKEL (reference sequence). The CDR3 DNA reads as TGTGCCAGCAGCCAAGTGGGGACAAGATCCTACGAGCAGTACTTC. Its translation: CASSQVGTRSYEQYF.

The sample holds one count of this clone. The chain employs TRBV18 and TRBJ2-3, with TRBD2 identical over 13 bases. The CDR3 contains 18 residues. Germline-derived CDR1 and CDR2 are KGHSH and LQKENI. V dropped 2 bases and J dropped 3; count of bases not matched to a gene: 8. Here the CDR3 reads CASSPSQTSGGTTDTQYF. The CDR3 DNA reads as TGTGCCAGCTCACCAAGTCAGACTAGCGGGGGGACGACAGATACGCAGTATTTT.

The chain joins TRBV9 to TRBJ1-5; D is undetermined. The germline gives CDR1 SGDLS, CDR2 YYNGEE. The CDR3 covers 14 residues. V lost 4 bases, J lost 3 bases, and 11 bases lay in between. The CDR3 sequence is CASSLSGVNQPQHF. The CDR3 nucleotides are TGTGCCAGCAGCCTTAGTGGGGTCAATCAGCCCCAGCATTTT.

This chain uses TRBV5-5 with TRBJ2-2; 7 bases are shared with TRBD2. Trimming took 7 bases from V and 3 from J; bases not matched to a gene: 6. The CDR3 spans 14 residues. Germline lookup yields CDR1 SGHKS and CDR2 YYEKEE (reference sequence). The CDR3 DNA reads TGTGCCAGCCACGATGGGGGGGACACCGGGGAGCTGTTTTTT. This codes for CASHDGGDTGELFF.

The genes are TRBV7-6 and TRBJ2-5; D is tentatively TRBD1 or TRBD2 (6 bases each). The ends were cut back, 6 bases at V and 4 bases at J, with 15 bases in the middle. The germline V gene has CDR1 SGHVS and CDR2 FNYEAQ. This CDR3 is 14 amino acids long. Here the CDR3 reads CASRARGTSETQYF. The CDR3 DNA reads as TGTGCCAGCAGGGCGAGGGGGACTTCAGAGACCCAGTACTTC.

The chain employs TRBV6-5 and TRBJ2-7; D may be TRBD1 or TRBD2 (6 bases each). Germline CDR1 reads MNHEY; CDR2 reads SVGAGI. Trimming shortened V by 5 bases and J by 1 base, and 15 bases separated the two germline ends. The CDR3 contains 15 residues. This CDR3 is CASSLGGPSSYEQYF. CDR3 bases: TGTGCCAGCAGTCTAGGGGGGCCGAGTTCCTACGAGCAGTACTTC.

The chain combines TRBV3-1 (or the pseudogene TRBV3-2) with TRBJ1-6; D gene uncertain. Trimming cost V 5 bases and J 9 bases, with 8 bases left between them. This CDR3 is 12 amino acids long. Germline CDR1 and CDR2: LGHDT and YNNKEL (reference sequence). CDR3 coding DNA: TGTGCCAGCAGCTTTTCCGCTTCACCCCTCCACTTT. Translating it yields CASSFSASPLHF.

The chain has TRBV30 and TRBJ1-5; the D is unclear. Per germline, CDR1 GTSNPN and CDR2 SVGIG (reference sequence). V lost 4 bases to trimming and J lost 2 bases, with 15 bases between them. There are 15 residues in the CDR3. The CDR3 protein is CAWTASSGGNQPQHF. In DNA, the CDR3 is TGTGCCTGGACTGCGTCCAGCGGGGGCAATCAGCCCCAGCATTTT.

The V call is TRBV3-1 (or the pseudogene TRBV3-2), the J call TRBJ1-2; possibly TRBD1 for D (5 bases). From germline, CDR1 is LGHDT and CDR2 YNNKEL (reference sequence). The CDR3 contains 14 residues. Trimming cost V 1 base and J 5 bases, with 11 bases left between them. The CDR3 DNA reads as TGTGCCAGCAGCCAAGGGGCCAGGGAATATGGCTACACCTTC. It yields the protein CASSQGAREYGYTF.

The J gene is TRBJ1-5, the V gene TRBV30; 10 bases align to TRBD1. Germline V CDR1 and CDR2: GTSNPN, SVGIG (reference sequence). Trimming at V came to 2 bases and at J to 3 bases, leaving 10 bases not matched to a gene. CDR3 length: 17 residues. The DNA of the CDR3 is TGTGCCTGGAGTCGGACAGGGGGACGAATGGACAATCAGCCCCAGCATTTT. The encoded protein is CAWSRTGGRMDNQPQHF.

The CDR3 protein is CAWSVLDRRTYEQYF. The CDR3 coding sequence is TGTGCCTGGAGTGTACTCGACAGGCGTACCTACGAGCAGTACTTC. The rearrangement links TRBV30 to TRBJ2-7, with D possibly being TRBD1 (6 bases). Trimming shortened V by 0 bases and J by 2 bases, and 14 bases separated the two germline ends. This CDR3 contains 15 residues. The germline V gene has CDR1 GTSNPN and CDR2 SVGIG (reference sequence).